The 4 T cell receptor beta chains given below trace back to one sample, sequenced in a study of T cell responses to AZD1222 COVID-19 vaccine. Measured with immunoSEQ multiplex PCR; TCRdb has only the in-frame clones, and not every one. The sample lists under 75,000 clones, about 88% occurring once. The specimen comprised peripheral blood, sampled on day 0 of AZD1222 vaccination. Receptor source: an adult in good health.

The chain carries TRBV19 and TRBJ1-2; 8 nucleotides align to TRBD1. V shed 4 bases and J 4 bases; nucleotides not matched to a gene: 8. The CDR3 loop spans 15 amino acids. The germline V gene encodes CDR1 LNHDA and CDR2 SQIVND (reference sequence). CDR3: CASSRAGQAIYGYTF. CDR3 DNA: TGTGCCAGTAGTAGGGCGGGACAGGCAATCTATGGCTACACCTTC.

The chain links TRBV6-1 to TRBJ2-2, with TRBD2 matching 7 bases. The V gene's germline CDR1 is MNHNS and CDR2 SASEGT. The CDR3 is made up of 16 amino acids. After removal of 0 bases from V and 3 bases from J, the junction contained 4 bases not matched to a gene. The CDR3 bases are TGTGCCAGCAGTGAAGCGACTAGCTGGGACACCGGGGAGCTGTTTTTT. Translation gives CASSEATSWDTGELFF.

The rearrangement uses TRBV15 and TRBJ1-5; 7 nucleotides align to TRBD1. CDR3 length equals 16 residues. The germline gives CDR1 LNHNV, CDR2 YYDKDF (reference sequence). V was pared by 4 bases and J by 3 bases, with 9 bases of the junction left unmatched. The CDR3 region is CATSIFTTGYNQPQHF. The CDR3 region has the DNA TGTGCCACCAGCATATTCACGACAGGGTACAATCAGCCCCAGCATTTT.

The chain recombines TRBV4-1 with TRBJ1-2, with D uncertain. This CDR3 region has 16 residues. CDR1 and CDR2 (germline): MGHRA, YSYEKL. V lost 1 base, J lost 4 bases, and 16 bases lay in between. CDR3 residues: CASSQAKKISSYGYTF. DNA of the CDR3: TGCGCCAGCAGCCAAGCAAAAAAAATATCGTCCTATGGCTACACCTTC.